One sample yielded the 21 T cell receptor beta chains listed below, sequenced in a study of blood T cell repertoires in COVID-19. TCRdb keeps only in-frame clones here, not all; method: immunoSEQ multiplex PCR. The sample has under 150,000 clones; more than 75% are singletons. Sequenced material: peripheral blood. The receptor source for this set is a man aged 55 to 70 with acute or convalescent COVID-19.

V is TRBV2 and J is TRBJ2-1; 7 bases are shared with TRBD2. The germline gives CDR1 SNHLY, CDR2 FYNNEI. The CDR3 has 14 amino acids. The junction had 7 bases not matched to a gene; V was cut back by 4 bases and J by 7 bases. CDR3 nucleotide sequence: TGTGCCAGCAGTGCTAGGCTAGCGGTAAATGAGCAGTTCTTC. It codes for CASSARLAVNEQFF.

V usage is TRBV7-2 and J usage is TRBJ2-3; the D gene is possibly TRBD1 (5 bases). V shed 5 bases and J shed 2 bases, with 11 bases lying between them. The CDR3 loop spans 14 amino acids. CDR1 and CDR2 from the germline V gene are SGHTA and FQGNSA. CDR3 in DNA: TGTGCCAGCAGCCCAGGGCTCCACACAGATACGCAGTATTTT. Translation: CASSPGLHTDTQYF.

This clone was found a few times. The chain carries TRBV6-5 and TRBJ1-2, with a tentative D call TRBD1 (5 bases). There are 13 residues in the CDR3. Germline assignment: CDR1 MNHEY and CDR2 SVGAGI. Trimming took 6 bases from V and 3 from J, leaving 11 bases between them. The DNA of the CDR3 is TGTGCCAGCAGCCCAGGGTCCGACTATGGCTACACCTTC. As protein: CASSPGSDYGYTF.

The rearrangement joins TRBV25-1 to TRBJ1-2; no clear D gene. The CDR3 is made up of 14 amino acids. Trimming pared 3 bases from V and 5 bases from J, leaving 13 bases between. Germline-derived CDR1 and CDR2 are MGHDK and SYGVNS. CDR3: CASSDRAGGYGYTF. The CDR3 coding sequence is TGTGCCAGCAGTGATCGGGCAGGAGGATATGGCTACACCTTC.

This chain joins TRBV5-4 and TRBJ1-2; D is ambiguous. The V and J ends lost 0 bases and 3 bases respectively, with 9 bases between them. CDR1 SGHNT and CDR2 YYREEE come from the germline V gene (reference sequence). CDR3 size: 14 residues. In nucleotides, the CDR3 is TGTGCCAGCAGCTTGGGCCAGTCATACTATGGCTACACCTTC. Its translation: CASSLGQSYYGYTF. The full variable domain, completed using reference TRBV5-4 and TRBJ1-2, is ETGVTQSPTHLIKTRGQQVTLRCSSQSGHNTVSWYQQALGQGPQFIFQYYREEENGRGNFPPRFSGLQFPNYSSELNVNALELDDSALYLCASSLGQSYYGYTFGSGTRLTVV.

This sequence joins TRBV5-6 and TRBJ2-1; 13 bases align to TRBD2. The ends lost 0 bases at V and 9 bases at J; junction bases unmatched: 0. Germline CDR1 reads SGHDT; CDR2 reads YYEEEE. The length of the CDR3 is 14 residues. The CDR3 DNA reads TGTGCCAGCAGCTTGGGACTAGCGGGAGGTGAGCAGTTCTTC. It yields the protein CASSLGLAGGEQFF.

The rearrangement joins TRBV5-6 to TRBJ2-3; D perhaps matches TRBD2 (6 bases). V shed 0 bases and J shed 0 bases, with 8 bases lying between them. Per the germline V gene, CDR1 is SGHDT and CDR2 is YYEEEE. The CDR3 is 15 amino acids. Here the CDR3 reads CASSLGSGSTDTQYF. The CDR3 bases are TGTGCCAGCAGCTTGGGTAGCGGTAGCACAGATACGCAGTATTTT.

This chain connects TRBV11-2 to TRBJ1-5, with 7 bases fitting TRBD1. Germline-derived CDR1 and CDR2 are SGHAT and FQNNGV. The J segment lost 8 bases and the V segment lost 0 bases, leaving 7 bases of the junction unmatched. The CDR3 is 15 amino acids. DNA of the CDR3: TGTGCCAGCAGCTTAGACCTGACAGGGATGAAGCCCCAGCATTTT. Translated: CASSLDLTGMKPQHF.

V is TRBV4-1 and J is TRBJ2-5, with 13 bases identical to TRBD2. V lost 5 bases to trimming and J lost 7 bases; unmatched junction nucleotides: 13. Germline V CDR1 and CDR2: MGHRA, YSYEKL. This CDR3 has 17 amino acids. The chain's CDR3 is CASSYRGGLAGEGTQYF. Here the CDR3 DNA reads TGCGCCAGCAGCTACCGGGGAGGACTAGCGGGAGAAGGGACCCAGTACTTC.

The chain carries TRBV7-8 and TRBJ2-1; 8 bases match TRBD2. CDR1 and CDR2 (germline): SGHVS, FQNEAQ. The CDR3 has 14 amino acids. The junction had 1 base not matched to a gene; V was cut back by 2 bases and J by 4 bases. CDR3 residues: CASSLSGGYNEQFF. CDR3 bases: TGTGCCAGCAGCTTAAGCGGGGGTTACAATGAGCAGTTCTTC.

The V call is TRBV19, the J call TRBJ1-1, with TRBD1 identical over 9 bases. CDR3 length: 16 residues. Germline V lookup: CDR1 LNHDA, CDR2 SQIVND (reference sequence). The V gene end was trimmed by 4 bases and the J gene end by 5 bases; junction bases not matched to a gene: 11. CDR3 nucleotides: TGTGCCAGTAGTAAATCTCCGGGACAGGGTATGACTGAAGCTTTCTTT. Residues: CASSKSPGQGMTEAFF.

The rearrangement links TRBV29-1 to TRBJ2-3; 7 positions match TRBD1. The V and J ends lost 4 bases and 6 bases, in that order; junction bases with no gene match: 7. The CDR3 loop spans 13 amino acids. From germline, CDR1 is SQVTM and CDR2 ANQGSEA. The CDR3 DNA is TGCAGCGTTGGAGGGGGCGTACAGGATACGCAGTATTTT. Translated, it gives CSVGGGVQDTQYF.

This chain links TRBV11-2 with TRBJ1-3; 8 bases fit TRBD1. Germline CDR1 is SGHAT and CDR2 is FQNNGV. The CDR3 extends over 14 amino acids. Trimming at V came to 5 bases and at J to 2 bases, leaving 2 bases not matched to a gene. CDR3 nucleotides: TGTGCCAGCAGCGTGGACAGGGCTGGAAACACCATATATTTT. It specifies CASSVDRAGNTIYF.

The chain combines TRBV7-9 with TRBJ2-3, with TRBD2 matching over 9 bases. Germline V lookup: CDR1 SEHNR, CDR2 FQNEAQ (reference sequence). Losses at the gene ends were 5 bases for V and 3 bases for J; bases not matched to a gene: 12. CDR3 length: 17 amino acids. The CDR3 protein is CASSPGRGLAGTDTQYF. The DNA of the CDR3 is TGTGCCAGCAGCCCGGGCAGAGGGCTAGCGGGAACAGATACGCAGTATTTT.

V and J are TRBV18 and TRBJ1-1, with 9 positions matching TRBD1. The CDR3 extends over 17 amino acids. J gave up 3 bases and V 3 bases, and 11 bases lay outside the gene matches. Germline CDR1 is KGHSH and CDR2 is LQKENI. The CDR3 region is CASSPRAMGQGDTEAFF. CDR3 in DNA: TGTGCCAGCTCACCTAGGGCCATGGGACAGGGAGACACTGAAGCTTTCTTT.

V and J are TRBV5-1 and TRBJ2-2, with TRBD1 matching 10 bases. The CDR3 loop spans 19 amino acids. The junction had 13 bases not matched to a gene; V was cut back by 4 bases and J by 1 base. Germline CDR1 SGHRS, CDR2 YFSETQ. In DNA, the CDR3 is TGCGCCAGCAGCCTACCGGGACAGGGGATACCTTTGAACACCGGGGAGCTGTTTTTT. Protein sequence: CASSLPGQGIPLNTGELFF.

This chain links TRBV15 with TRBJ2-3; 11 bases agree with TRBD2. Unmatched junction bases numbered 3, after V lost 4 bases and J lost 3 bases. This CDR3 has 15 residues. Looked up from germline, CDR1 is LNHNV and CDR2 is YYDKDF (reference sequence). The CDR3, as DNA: TGTGCCACCAGCATAGGGACTAGCGGAACAGATACGCAGTATTTT. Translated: CATSIGTSGTDTQYF.

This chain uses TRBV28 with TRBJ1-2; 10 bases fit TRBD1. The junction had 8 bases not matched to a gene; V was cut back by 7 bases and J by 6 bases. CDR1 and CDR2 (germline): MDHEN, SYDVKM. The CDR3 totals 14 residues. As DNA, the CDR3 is TGTGCCAGCAACTCCGGACAGGGGGACAATGGCTACACCTTC. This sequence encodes CASNSGQGDNGYTF.

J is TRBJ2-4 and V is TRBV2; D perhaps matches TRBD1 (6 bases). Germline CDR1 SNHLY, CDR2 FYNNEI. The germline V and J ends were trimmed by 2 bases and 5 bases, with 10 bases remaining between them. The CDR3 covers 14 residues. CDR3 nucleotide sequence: TGTGCCAGCAGTGAATTTACAGGGCAAAACATTCAGTACTTC. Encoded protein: CASSEFTGQNIQYF.

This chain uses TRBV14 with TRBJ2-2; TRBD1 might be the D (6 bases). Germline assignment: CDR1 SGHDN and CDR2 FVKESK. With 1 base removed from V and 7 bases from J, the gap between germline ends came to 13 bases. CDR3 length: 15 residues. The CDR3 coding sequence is TGTGCCAGCAGCCAAGCTACAGGGACGGGCGGGGAGCTGTTTTTT. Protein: CASSQATGTGGELFF.

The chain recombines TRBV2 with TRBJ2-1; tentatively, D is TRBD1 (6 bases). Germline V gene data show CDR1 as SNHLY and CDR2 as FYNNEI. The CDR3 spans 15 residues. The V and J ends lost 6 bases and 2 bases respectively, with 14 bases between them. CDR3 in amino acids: CASRAVEGAYNEQFF. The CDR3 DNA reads TGTGCCAGCAGGGCTGTAGAGGGGGCCTACAATGAGCAGTTCTTC.